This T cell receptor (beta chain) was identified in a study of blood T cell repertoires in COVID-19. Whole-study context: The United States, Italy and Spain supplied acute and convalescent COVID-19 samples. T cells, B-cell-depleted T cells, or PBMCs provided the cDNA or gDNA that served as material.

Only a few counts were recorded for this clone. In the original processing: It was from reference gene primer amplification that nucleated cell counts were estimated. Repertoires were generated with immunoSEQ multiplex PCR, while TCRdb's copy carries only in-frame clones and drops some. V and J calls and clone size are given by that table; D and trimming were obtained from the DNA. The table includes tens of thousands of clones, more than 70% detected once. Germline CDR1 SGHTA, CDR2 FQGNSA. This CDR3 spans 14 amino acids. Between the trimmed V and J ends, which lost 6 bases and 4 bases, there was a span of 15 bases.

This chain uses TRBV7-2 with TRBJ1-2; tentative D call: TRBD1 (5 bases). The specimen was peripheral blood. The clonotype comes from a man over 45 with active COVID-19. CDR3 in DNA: TGTGCCAGCAGGGGCGCGGGACGGCTCTATGGCTACACCTTC. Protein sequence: CASRGAGRLYGYTF.